This passage covers 25 T cell receptor beta chains from one sample sequenced in a study of T cell responses to AZD1222 COVID-19 vaccine. Using immunoSEQ multiplex PCR, the repertoire was profiled, and TCRdb retains in-frame clones only, with some absent. Of roughly 95,000 clones detected, about 94% appear once; the ten largest clones hold about 3.4%. The sequencing used peripheral blood, collected 28 days after the second AZD1222 dose. These receptors originate from an adult who received the AZD1222 COVID-19 vaccine.

The V and J genes are TRBV11-3 and TRBJ1-1; D is undetermined. Germline CDR1 SGHNT, CDR2 YENEEA. V lost 5 bases and J 1 base, leaving 11 bases between the germline ends. CDR3 size: 14 residues. Here the CDR3 reads CASSPPDGNTEAFF. In DNA form, the CDR3 reads TGTGCCAGCAGCCCGCCGGACGGGAACACTGAAGCTTTCTTT. Full variable domain (outside the CDR3, taken from reference TRBV11-3 and TRBJ1-1): EAGVVQSPRYKIIEKKQPVAFWCNPISGHNTLYWYLQNLGQGPELLIRYENEEAVDDSQLPKDRFSAERLKGVDSTLKIQPAELGDSAVYLCASSPPDGNTEAFFGQGTRLTVV.

This chain uses TRBV2 with TRBJ2-5; D unclear. The germline V gene encodes CDR1 SNHLY and CDR2 FYNNEI. The length of the CDR3 is 13 residues. The ends were cut back, 5 bases at V and 3 bases at J, with 10 bases in the middle. For the CDR3, the DNA is TGTGCCAGCAGTCCAACAGAAAAAGAGACCCAGTACTTC. Protein product: CASSPTEKETQYF.

The rearrangement links TRBV27 to TRBJ1-2; TRBD1 is a possible D gene (5 bases). This CDR3 is built from 12 residues. Germline CDR1 is MNHEY and CDR2 is SMNVEV (reference sequence). Trimming took off 9 bases at V and 8 bases at J, with 16 bases between the two ends. DNA of the CDR3: TGTGCCAGACAGGTATCCGAAGGGGGCTACACCTTC. This translates into CARQVSEGGYTF.

The chain joins TRBV2 to TRBJ1-5; perhaps TRBD1 as D (6 bases). Germline V gene sequence: CDR1 SNHLY, CDR2 FYNNEI. V was clipped by 2 bases and J by 7 bases, with 18 bases between them. The length of the CDR3 is 16 residues. The CDR3 coding sequence is TGTGCCAGCAGTGAATTTCGGGGAGGGGGGCGACAGCCCCAGCATTTT. Translated: CASSEFRGGGRQPQHF.

The sample holds one count of this clone. CDR3: CASSLTQLMNYGYTF. CDR3 in DNA: TGTGCCAGCAGTTTGACCCAGCTTATGAACTATGGCTACACCTTC. The rearrangement links TRBV28 to TRBJ1-2; D is undetermined. Trimming removed 3 bases from V and 2 bases from J, with 13 bases in between. Germline V gene lookup returns CDR1 MDHEN and CDR2 SYDVKM. The CDR3 has 15 residues.

The chain combines TRBV2 with TRBJ1-1; a weak D match, TRBD1 (5 bases). CDR3 length equals 15 residues. V lost 6 bases, J lost 1 base, and 15 bases lay in between. The germline V gene has CDR1 SNHLY and CDR2 FYNNEI. This chain's CDR3 is CASRGSQGANTEAFF. In DNA, the CDR3 is TGTGCCAGCAGGGGGAGTCAGGGAGCGAACACTGAAGCTTTCTTT.

The rearrangement joins TRBV6-1 to TRBJ2-6, with D uncertain. V lost 1 base and J lost 0, with 4 bases in between. The CDR3 is 15 amino acids. Per the germline V gene, CDR1 is MNHNS and CDR2 is SASEGT. The CDR3 DNA reads TGTGCCAGCAGTGAAGTTGACTCTGGGGCCAACGTCCTGACTTTC. It yields the protein CASSEVDSGANVLTF.

This sequence joins TRBV18 and TRBJ2-2, with D possibly matching TRBD1 (5 bases). Germline assignment: CDR1 KGHSH and CDR2 LQKENI. CDR3 length: 16 residues. Trimming stripped 3 bases from V and 2 bases from J, with 13 bases between. The CDR3 loop reads CASSPRIGANTGELFF. DNA for the CDR3: TGTGCCAGCTCACCCCGTATAGGGGCTAACACCGGGGAGCTGTTTTTT.

The chain is built from TRBV13 and TRBJ1-3; a possible D gene is TRBD1 (5 bases). The V end lost 3 bases, the J end lost 0 bases, and 12 bases lay between the germline ends. This CDR3 contains 16 residues. CDR1 and CDR2 (germline): PRHDT, FYEKMQ (reference sequence). DNA for the CDR3: TGTGCCAGCAGCTTCGTAGCGACAGTCTCTGGAAACACCATATATTTT. Protein sequence: CASSFVATVSGNTIYF.

The CDR3 loop reads CASSPFGTEVSYEQYF. DNA for the CDR3: TGTGCCAGCAGCCCATTTGGGACGGAAGTATCCTACGAGCAGTACTTC. V usage is TRBV11-3 and J usage is TRBJ2-7; D is perhaps TRBD1 or TRBD2 (5 bases each). The CDR3 spans 16 residues. The V gene lost 5 bases and the J gene lost 1 base, with 18 bases spanning the gap. Germline CDR1 and CDR2: SGHNT and YENEEA.

This clone was counted once. The V gene is TRBV4-1, the J gene TRBJ1-4, with TRBD1 as a possible D gene (6 bases). The CDR3 runs to 16 residues. Germline V gene sequence: CDR1 MGHRA, CDR2 YSYEKL. V was shortened by 7 bases and J by 8 bases, with 23 bases between the two germline ends. CDR3 coding DNA: TGCGCCAGCACCTCTCTCTTCGACAGGAGGAGGGAAAAACTGTTTTTT. This encodes CASTSLFDRRREKLFF.

The J gene is TRBJ2-3, the V gene TRBV11-3; D possibly corresponds to TRBD1 (5 bases). Germline-derived CDR1 and CDR2 are SGHNT and YENEEA. The CDR3 loop spans 14 amino acids. V lost 0 bases and J lost 5, with 9 bases in between. Written as DNA, the CDR3 is TGTGCCAGCAGCTTAGAGGGGCGAGAAGATACGCAGTATTTT. Translation gives CASSLEGREDTQYF.

The chain employs TRBV6-2 or TRBV6-3 and TRBJ2-1; no firm D call. This CDR3 is 12 amino acids long. Per germline, CDR1 MNHEY and CDR2 SVGEGT. Deletions cut 2 bases from V and 2 bases from J, with 1 base between. CDR3 protein: CASSYAYNEQFF. The CDR3 nucleotides are TGTGCCAGCAGTTACGCCTACAATGAGCAGTTCTTC.

The rearrangement joins TRBV2 to TRBJ1-1; D gene unclear. CDR1 is SNHLY, CDR2 FYNNEI, per germline. V lost 7 bases and J lost 6, with 18 bases in between. This CDR3 is built from 14 residues. In DNA, the CDR3 is TGTGCCAGCATAAACTCCGGCCAAACCGCTGAAGCTTTCTTT. This sequence encodes CASINSGQTAEAFF.

This sequence joins TRBV30 and TRBJ1-2, with D possibly being TRBD1 (6 bases). The length of the CDR3 is 12 residues. V lost 3 bases and J 8 bases, leaving 13 bases between the germline ends. The V gene's germline CDR1 is GTSNPN and CDR2 SVGIG (reference sequence). The CDR3 nucleotides are TGTGCCTGGAGGGTAGAGGGGGTAGGCTACACCTTC. It yields the protein CAWRVEGVGYTF. The entire variable domain, with the rest obtained from reference TRBV30 and TRBJ1-2, is as follows: SQTIHQWPATLVQPVGSPLSLECTVEGTSNPNLYWYRQAAGRGLQLLFYSVGIGQISSEVPQNLSASRPQDRQFILSSKKLLLSDSGFYLCAWRVEGVGYTFGSGTRLTVV.

V and J are TRBV18 and TRBJ2-5; D perhaps matches TRBD1 (6 bases). This CDR3 region has 16 residues. Germline V gene data show CDR1 as KGHSH and CDR2 as LQKENI. The V end was cut by 6 bases, the J end by 2 bases, with 19 bases between. The CDR3 DNA reads TGTGCCAGCTCCCTAGGTTTGGCAGGGGATCAAGAGACCCAGTACTTC. Amino acids: CASSLGLAGDQETQYF.

The CDR3: CASSIAISSYNEQFF. The CDR3 DNA reads TGTGCCAGTAGTATCGCTATAAGCTCCTACAATGAGCAGTTCTTC. The V and J genes are TRBV19 and TRBJ2-1; the D is unclear. The CDR3 consists of 15 residues. Germline V lookup: CDR1 LNHDA, CDR2 SQIVND (reference sequence). V was trimmed by 3 bases and J by 0 bases, leaving 9 bases between them.

The V and J genes are TRBV11-2 and TRBJ1-3, with D possibly being TRBD1 (5 bases). Trimming pared 1 base from V and 1 base from J, leaving 11 bases between. Looked up from germline, CDR1 is SGHAT and CDR2 is FQNNGV. There are 16 residues in the CDR3. In DNA, the CDR3 is TGTGCCAGCAGCTTAGTTCATCCAGGGTCTGGAAACACCATATATTTT. Its protein is CASSLVHPGSGNTIYF.

The rearrangement links TRBV7-6 to TRBJ1-2; maybe TRBD1 (6 bases). V dropped 4 bases and J dropped 8 bases, with 11 bases sitting between them. The CDR3 runs 12 residues. The germline gives CDR1 SGHVS, CDR2 FNYEAQ. The CDR3 is CASSSMTGGYTF. CDR3 nucleotide sequence: TGTGCCAGCAGCTCAATGACAGGCGGCTACACCTTC.

The chain is built from TRBV19 and TRBJ1-5; 7 nucleotides match TRBD1. There are 16 residues in the CDR3. Unmatched junction bases numbered 8, after V lost 4 bases and J lost 2 bases. Germline assignment: CDR1 LNHDA and CDR2 SQIVND (reference sequence). In DNA form, the CDR3 reads TGTGCCAGTAGTAATAAACAGGGGTTCGGCAATCAGCCCCAGCATTTT. Its protein is CASSNKQGFGNQPQHF.

The V gene is TRBV14, the J gene TRBJ1-2; tentatively, D is TRBD1 (5 bases). In germline, CDR1 is SGHDN, CDR2 FVKESK. V lost 5 bases, J lost 7 bases, and 17 bases lay in between. The CDR3 has 14 amino acids. The CDR3 DNA follows: TGTGCCAGCAGCTCCTGGGGCGCTGGTCTTGGCTACACCTTC. It yields the protein CASSSWGAGLGYTF.

The chain couples TRBV3-1 (or the pseudogene TRBV3-2) to TRBJ2-5; 8 bases are shared with TRBD2. The CDR3 runs to 18 residues. CDR1 is LGHDT, CDR2 YNNKEL, per germline (reference sequence). V trimming: 2 bases; J trimming: 2 bases; junction bases outside the gene matches: 13. The DNA for the CDR3 is TGTGCCAGCAGCCAAATCCGGGGAGCGGGGGCCTTACAAGAGACCCAGTACTTC. Translation gives CASSQIRGAGALQETQYF.

CDR3 sequence reads: CASSRGTDSLEAFF. The CDR3 DNA reads as TGTGCCAGCAGCCGAGGGACAGATTCTCTTGAAGCTTTCTTT. This chain connects TRBV11-2 to TRBJ1-1; 7 bases are shared with TRBD1. The CDR3 is 14 residues long. J lost 7 bases, V lost 5 bases, and 10 bases had no gene match. From germline, CDR1 is SGHAT and CDR2 FQNNGV.

V usage is TRBV3-1 (or the pseudogene TRBV3-2) and J usage is TRBJ1-6; D not resolved. There are 15 residues in the CDR3. CDR1 and CDR2 from the germline V gene are LGHDT and YNNKEL (reference sequence). Trimming took 4 bases from V and 8 from J, leaving 15 bases between them. CDR3 in amino acids: CASSPRRGPDSPLHF. The CDR3 DNA reads TGTGCCAGCAGCCCTCGCCGAGGGCCCGATTCACCCCTCCACTTT.

This rearrangement joins TRBV7-3 to TRBJ2-5, with D perhaps TRBD2 (6 bases). This CDR3 spans 13 amino acids. V was shortened by 7 bases and J by 6 bases, with 15 bases between the two germline ends. Germline V gene data show CDR1 as SGHTA and CDR2 as FQGTGA. Here the CDR3 DNA reads TGTGCCAGCACGGAGGGGCTGATCAAGACCCAGTACTTC. Its protein product is CASTEGLIKTQYF.